The 21 T cell receptor beta chains reported below all come from one sample, sequenced in a study of cytomegalovirus exposure and HLA in healthy donors. PCR primers comprised 60 Vbeta and 13 Jbeta primers. Clones were sequenced by immunoSEQ multiplex PCR, and TCRdb holds only the in-frame ones, with some missing. The profile shows 75,000 to 80,000 clones, roughly two thirds of them singletons. Sequencing was performed on PBMCs. These receptors originate from a man in his 60s in good health and CMV-seropositive.

The gene calls are TRBV7-2 and TRBJ2-7, with TRBD1 identical over 11 bases. The CDR3 runs to 14 residues. The germline V gene has CDR1 SGHTA and CDR2 FQGNSA. Trimming took 4 bases from V and 2 from J; bases not matched to a gene: 1. The CDR3 nucleotides are TGTGCCAGCAGCTGGACAGGGGGCACCTACGAGCAGTACTTC. Translated, it gives CASSWTGGTYEQYF. Drawing the rest from reference TRBV7-2 and TRBJ2-7, the complete variable domain is GAGVSQSPSNKVTEKGKDVELRCDPISGHTALYWYRQSLGQGLEFLIYFQGNSAPDKSGLPSDRFSAERTGGSVSTLTIQRTQQEDSAVYLCASSWTGGTYEQYFGPGTRLTVT.

This clone was detected only a few times. The J gene is TRBJ2-1, the V gene TRBV30, with TRBD1 identical over 7 bases. With 3 bases clipped from V and 10 bases from J, the junction kept 12 bases outside the gene matches. Germline V lookup: CDR1 GTSNPN, CDR2 SVGIG (reference sequence). The CDR3 covers 14 residues. The CDR3 DNA follows: TGTGCCTGGAGGCCGAGACAGGGTGGGTACGAGCAGTTCTTC. Encoded protein: CAWRPRQGGYEQFF.

This clone was counted once. The CDR3 coding sequence is TGTGCCAGTAGGGTGAGGGGGCGCGACACTGAAGCTTTCTTT. It translates to CASRVRGRDTEAFF. This sequence joins TRBV27 and TRBJ1-1, with TRBD1 matching 7 bases. Germline CDR1 is MNHEY and CDR2 is SMNVEV (reference sequence). The J segment lost 3 bases and the V segment lost 9 bases, leaving 10 bases of the junction unmatched. CDR3 length: 14 residues.

This clone was counted a single time. CDR3 sequence (DNA): TGTGCCAGCAGTTACCGCGGGACAGGGTTCTACGAGCAGTACTTC. Encoded protein: CASSYRGTGFYEQYF. V is TRBV27 and J is TRBJ2-7, with 9 bases that match TRBD1. The CDR3 is 15 residues long. After removal of 4 bases from V and 3 bases from J, the junction contained 7 bases not matched to a gene. Germline-derived CDR1 and CDR2 are MNHEY and SMNVEV (reference sequence).

This chain links TRBV5-1 with TRBJ2-7, with a possible D match to TRBD1 (6 bases). The CDR3 contains 13 residues. Germline V gene lookup returns CDR1 SGHRS and CDR2 YFSETQ. V lost 3 bases and J lost 5, with 12 bases in between. This CDR3 reads CASSYQGMDEQYF. The CDR3 DNA follows: TGCGCCAGCAGCTACCAGGGGATGGACGAGCAGTACTTC.

The chain recombines TRBV9 with TRBJ2-1; TRBD2 agrees at 10 bases. This CDR3 is 15 amino acids long. Germline V gives CDR1 SGDLS, CDR2 YYNGEE. V lost 4 bases, J lost 5 bases, and 6 bases stayed unmatched. CDR3: CASSPPSGGNNEQFF. In DNA, the CDR3 is TGTGCCAGCAGCCCCCCTAGCGGGGGTAACAATGAGCAGTTCTTC.

J is TRBJ2-3 and V is TRBV9, with 8 bases matching TRBD1. This CDR3 region has 14 residues. With 3 bases clipped from V and 7 bases from J, the junction kept 7 bases outside the gene matches. The germline V gene has CDR1 SGDLS and CDR2 YYNGEE. The CDR3 DNA is TGTGCCAGCAGCGCACAGGGGGGTCTGAATACGCAGTATTTT. This codes for CASSAQGGLNTQYF.

This clone has more than one count but fewer than ten. The chain links TRBV11-2 to TRBJ2-1; 13 bases align to TRBD2. This CDR3 comprises 15 residues. The germline V gene encodes CDR1 SGHAT and CDR2 FQNNGV. V dropped 6 bases and J dropped 8; count of bases not matched to a gene: 7. Written as DNA, the CDR3 is TGTGCCAGCAGTCGGACTAGCGGGAGAATACATGAGCAGTTCTTC. Its translation is CASSRTSGRIHEQFF.

The gene calls are TRBV6-6 and TRBJ1-6, with D tentatively TRBD1 (5 bases). Germline loops: CDR1 MNHNY, CDR2 SVGAGI (reference sequence). The CDR3 runs 15 residues. Between the trimmed V and J ends, which lost 6 bases and 9 bases, there was a span of 18 bases. CDR3 protein: CASSLKRGGGSPLHF. CDR3 coding DNA: TGTGCCAGCAGCCTAAAACGGGGGGGAGGTTCACCCCTCCACTTT.

In its sample, this clone was seen a few times. The chain is built from TRBV2 and TRBJ1-2; D call uncertain. The CDR3 loop spans 14 amino acids. Trimming left V 3 bases short and J 2 bases short, with 10 bases between. The V gene's germline CDR1 is SNHLY and CDR2 FYNNEI. In DNA form, the CDR3 reads TGTGCCAGCAGTGAGGAGGTTGAGAACTATGGCTACACCTTC. It translates to CASSEEVENYGYTF.

The J gene is TRBJ1-6, the V gene TRBV6-1, with D tentatively TRBD1 (5 bases). From germline, CDR1 is MNHNS and CDR2 SASEGT. V dropped 8 bases and J dropped 5 bases, with 10 bases sitting between them. The CDR3 runs to 13 residues. The CDR3 DNA sequence: TGTGCCAGCCGACAGATCGATAATTCACCCCTCCACTTT. Amino acid sequence: CASRQIDNSPLHF.

This chain joins TRBV14 and TRBJ1-1, with D tentatively TRBD1 (5 bases). Trimming removed 1 base at V and 0 bases at J, with 9 bases between. Per the germline V gene, CDR1 is SGHDN and CDR2 is FVKESK. CDR3 length: 15 residues. The CDR3 sequence is CASSQGGGLNTEAFF. The DNA of the CDR3 is TGTGCCAGCAGCCAAGGGGGGGGACTGAACACTGAAGCTTTCTTT.

The chain is built from TRBV7-9 and TRBJ2-7, with 7 bases lining up with TRBD2. There are 15 residues in the CDR3. With 4 bases clipped from V and 0 bases from J, the junction kept 6 bases outside the gene matches. Germline V gene data show CDR1 as SEHNR and CDR2 as FQNEAQ (reference sequence). CDR3 region: CASSSSPGGSYEQYF. The CDR3 coding sequence is TGTGCCAGCAGCTCATCTCCGGGGGGCTCCTACGAGCAGTACTTC.

The V gene is TRBV6-5, the J gene TRBJ2-7; perhaps TRBD1 as D (5 bases). V gave up 0 bases and J gave up 5 bases, with 14 bases separating them. Germline lookup yields CDR1 MNHEY and CDR2 SVGAGI. The CDR3 runs 15 residues. CDR3 residues: CASSYSKGRAHEQYF. CDR3 DNA: TGTGCCAGCAGTTACTCGAAAGGCAGGGCCCACGAGCAGTACTTC.

This clone was detected once. The CDR3 loop is CASSQVAGGRGDTEAFF. The CDR3 DNA sequence: TGTGCCAGCAGCCAAGTTGCCGGGGGGCGAGGGGACACTGAAGCTTTCTTT. The rearrangement uses TRBV4-2 and TRBJ1-1; the D gene is possibly TRBD1 (6 bases). Trimming took 1 base from V and 3 from J, leaving 18 bases between them. Germline lookup yields CDR1 LGHNA and CDR2 YNFKEQ. The CDR3 loop spans 17 amino acids.

The chain is built from TRBV7-3 and TRBJ2-5; 9 nucleotides line up with TRBD1. Germline CDR1 reads SGHTA; CDR2 reads FQGTGA. V was pared by 3 bases and J by 2 bases, with 7 bases of the junction left unmatched. The CDR3 covers 16 residues. The CDR3 protein is CASSLGTGLTQETQYF. CDR3 coding DNA: TGTGCCAGCAGCTTGGGGACAGGGCTAACTCAAGAGACCCAGTACTTC. The full variable domain, in which reference TRBV7-3 and TRBJ2-5 provide the parts outside the CDR3, is GAGVSQTPSNKVTEKGKYVELRCDPISGHTALYWYRQSLGQGPEFLIYFQGTGAADDSGLPNDRFFAVRPEGSVSTLKIQRTERGDSAVYLCASSLGTGLTQETQYFGPGTRLLVL.

The gene calls are TRBV28 and TRBJ1-4, with D possibly TRBD1 on 6 matching bases. The CDR3 has 17 amino acids. Germline CDR1 reads MDHEN; CDR2 reads SYDVKM. Trimming pared 6 bases from V and 5 bases from J, leaving 22 bases between. CDR3 nucleotides: TGTGCCAGCAGCCGCCCCCCGTCGGGACAATGGAATGAAAAACTGTTTTTT. The encoded protein is CASSRPPSGQWNEKLFF.

The CDR3 loop is CASAGTSGAYNEQFF. The DNA for the CDR3 is TGTGCCAGCGCAGGGACTAGCGGGGCCTACAATGAGCAGTTCTTC. The rearrangement links TRBV11-2 to TRBJ2-1; 13 bases map to TRBD2. This CDR3 spans 15 amino acids. The germline V gene has CDR1 SGHAT and CDR2 FQNNGV. With 8 bases clipped from V and 2 bases from J, the junction kept 3 bases outside the gene matches.

V and J are TRBV5-1 and TRBJ2-5; TRBD1 is a possible D gene (6 bases). The J call is uncertain, as TRBJ2-7 better fits the DNA end. CDR3 length: 15 residues. CDR1 is SGHRS and CDR2 is YFSETQ in the germline V gene. The CDR3: CASSLAVQGRDEQYF. The CDR3 nucleotides read TGCGCCAGCAGCCTGGCCGTACAGGGTAGAGACGAGCAGTACTTC.

The chain carries TRBV19 and TRBJ2-7; D may be TRBD2 (5 bases). The CDR3 is 17 residues long. Looked up from germline, CDR1 is LNHDA and CDR2 is SQIVND (reference sequence). Trimming took 4 bases from V and 0 from J, leaving 19 bases between them. CDR3: CASSTTDRGLGSYEQYF. The CDR3 DNA reads as TGTGCCAGTAGTACTACTGACCGGGGATTAGGCTCCTACGAGCAGTACTTC.

As DNA, the CDR3 is TGTGCCAGCAGCCGTATTTCGGCTGGGCAGAATGAGCAGTTCTTC. Translation: CASSRISAGQNEQFF. This rearrangement joins TRBV27 to TRBJ2-1; D is undetermined. Deletions cut 6 bases from V and 7 bases from J, with 19 bases between. The V gene's germline CDR1 is MNHEY and CDR2 SMNVEV (reference sequence). This CDR3 spans 15 amino acids.